This T cell receptor beta chain was retrieved from a study of T cell responses to AZD1222 COVID-19 vaccine. Study-wide findings and caveats: Reportedly, nearly half of unique spike TCRs recognized epitopes outside B.1.351/B.1.1.7 mutations. Repertoire collection took place solely once the T cell response had peaked. The donors showed a predominance of white British ancestry and of females, with possible underestimation of clonal diversity.

The germline V gene has CDR1 MNHEY and CDR2 SVGEGT. The CDR3 sequence is 16 residues long. The V gene lost 2 bases and the J gene lost 1 base, with 12 bases spanning the gap. The assay was immunoSEQ multiplex PCR, and TCRdb's table has in-frame clones only and misses some. This table holds roughly 150,000 clones, around nine tenths found once. Only a few counts were recorded for this clone. The target antigen is unknown. The sequence derives from an adult in good health. The material sequenced was peripheral blood, taken on day 0 of AZD1222 vaccination. The chain is built from TRBV6-2 or TRBV6-3 and TRBJ1-5; D call uncertain. The CDR3 DNA is TGTGCCAGCAGTTACCTTGTGACGGGGAGCAATCAGCCCCAGCATTTT. Amino acids: CASSYLVTGSNQPQHF.